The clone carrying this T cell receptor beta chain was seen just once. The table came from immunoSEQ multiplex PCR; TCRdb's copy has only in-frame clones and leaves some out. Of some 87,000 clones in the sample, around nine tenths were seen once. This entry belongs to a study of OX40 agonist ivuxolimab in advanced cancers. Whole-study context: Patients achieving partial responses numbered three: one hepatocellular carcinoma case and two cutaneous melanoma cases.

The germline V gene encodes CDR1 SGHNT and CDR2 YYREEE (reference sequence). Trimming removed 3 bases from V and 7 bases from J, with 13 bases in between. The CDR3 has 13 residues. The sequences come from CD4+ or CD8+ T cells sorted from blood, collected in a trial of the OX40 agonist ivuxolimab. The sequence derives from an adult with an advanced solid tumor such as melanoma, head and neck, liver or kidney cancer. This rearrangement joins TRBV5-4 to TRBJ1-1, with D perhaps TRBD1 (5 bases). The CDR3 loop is CASSSASRGEAFF. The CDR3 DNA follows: TGTGCCAGCAGCTCCGCCTCGAGGGGTGAAGCTTTCTTT.